The rows below give T cell receptor beta chains drawn from one sample of a study of shared clonotypes between healthy human individuals. Only in-frame clones appear in the TCRdb table, and some are missing; sequencing was by immunoSEQ multiplex PCR. The sample records roughly 1,800,000 clones, just under 95% being singletons. The sequenced material came from naive CD8+ T cells sorted from blood. The receptors come from a man younger than 30 in good health. Both conserved end residues are part of each CDR3. The D gene is left open where the match is weak.

TRBV6-5,TRBJ2-2,-,CASRVRGGELFF
TRBV27,TRBJ2-3,-,CASSLLAASGGTDTQYF
TRBV6-4,TRBJ2-7,-,CARASLLREQYF
TRBV9,TRBJ2-2,-,CASSVGQGNTGELFF
TRBV27,TRBJ1-1,-,CASSSNLGLAEAFF
TRBV13,TRBJ2-7,-,CASSLAGGSLYEQYF
TRBV6-5,TRBJ1-3,-,CASSYAGPGNTIYF
TRBV28,TRBJ2-7,TRBD1,CASRLTGTGDEQYF
TRBV29-1,TRBJ2-1,TRBD1,CSVPWVQGAYNEQFF
TRBV4-1,TRBJ2-7,TRBD1,CASSQVQGIPYEQYF
TRBV4-3,TRBJ2-7,-,CASSQGARLAYEQYF
TRBV4-1,TRBJ2-5,TRBD2,CASSLAGLAGETQYF
TRBV20-1,TRBJ2-4,-,CSASEGTIQYF
TRBV9,TRBJ2-5,TRBD2,CASSVSGGVQETQYF
TRBV28,TRBJ1-6,-,CASSPGEGPLHF
TRBV5-4,TRBJ1-4,-,CASSFLGGPDEKLFF
TRBV6-5,TRBJ2-7,-,CASSYGDSYEQYF
TRBV19,TRBJ1-1,TRBD1,CASSMGQYTEAFF
TRBV27,TRBJ2-7,-,CASSLKDGFYEQYF
TRBV12-2,TRBJ2-1,-,CASRLASGLAGGGNEQFF
TRBV4-2,TRBJ2-3,-,CASSQDYGTILADTQYF
TRBV7-2,TRBJ2-3,TRBD2,CASSFWLAGDTQYF
TRBV27,TRBJ2-7,-,CASSNPWDGTYEQYF
TRBV19,TRBJ1-2,-,CASRGRTYGYTF
TRBV6-5,TRBJ2-7,-,CASSDIVSYEQYF
TRBV27,TRBJ1-2,-,CASSFWAGDGYTF
TRBV5-4,TRBJ2-1,-,CASSLHNEQFF
TRBV30,TRBJ2-1,TRBD1,CAWRRPGQPYNEQFF
TRBV19,TRBJ1-1,-,CASSIDRQGEGQDEAFF
TRBV4-2,TRBJ2-1,TRBD1,CASSPGGYNEQFF
TRBV7-9,TRBJ1-2,-,CASSLVQGGYTF
TRBV19,TRBJ2-7,-,CASSMGSLYEQYF
TRBV5-1,TRBJ2-7,TRBD2,CASSIGWGGSDEQYF
TRBV13,TRBJ1-1,-,CASSFGVGSPEAFF
TRBV7-9,TRBJ2-3,TRBD2,CASSPSGGATDTQYF
TRBV27,TRBJ2-7,-,CASSLLAGVAYEQYF
TRBV21-1,TRBJ2-5,-,CASSKGQGRFGTQYF
TRBV6-6,TRBJ1-3,-,CASSYRGGGNTIYF
TRBV11-2,TRBJ2-1,-,CASSLVGLASEQFF
TRBV28,TRBJ2-3,TRBD2,CASTPGLAGGPKDTQYF
TRBV5-6,TRBJ2-2,TRBD2,CASRGGGNTGELFF
TRBV28,TRBJ2-2,TRBD2,CASSFLGLAVNTGELFF
TRBV19,TRBJ2-7,-,CASTDGLGQPREQYF
TRBV27,TRBJ1-2,TRBD1,CASSVDRAAGYTF
TRBV6-1,TRBJ2-7,TRBD2,CASSEFGTSGSWGSYEQYF
TRBV6-1,TRBJ1-1,-,CASSLLTEAFF
TRBV28,TRBJ2-7,-,CASINRDGPYEQYF
TRBV6-6,TRBJ2-3,-,CASSTASSTDTQYF
TRBV4-1,TRBJ2-7,TRBD2,CASSHKERGYSYEQYF
TRBV27,TRBJ2-1,TRBD2,CASSTLATYNEQFF
TRBV19,TRBJ1-1,-,CASSILPLDSVGDTEAFF
TRBV28,TRBJ2-5,TRBD2,CASSFLGGGETQYF
TRBV7-2,TRBJ2-7,-,CASSLNGYEQYF
TRBV2,TRBJ2-5,-,CASSEWGLMGSWQETQYF
TRBV6-1,TRBJ2-1,TRBD2,CAVRAGPYNEQFF
TRBV5-4,TRBJ2-3,-,CASSLEGAWTDTQYF
TRBV27,TRBJ2-3,TRBD2,CASSLTWTSGITDTQYF
TRBV18,TRBJ2-1,-,CASSPPVVVYKDEQFF
TRBV4-1,TRBJ1-5,TRBD1,CASSLEDRGRWPQHF
TRBV30,TRBJ2-7,-,CAWAGAYEQYF